A single T cell receptor (beta chain) is shown here with its context. Its target is unknown. This PCR relied on a set of 60 Vbeta primers and 13 Jbeta primers. Some clones are missing from TCRdb's copy, which holds only in-frame ones; the method was immunoSEQ multiplex PCR. The sample lists fewer than 200,000 clones; 81% were seen once. These data belong to a study of cytomegalovirus exposure and HLA in healthy donors. Study outcomes and limitations: The study carried out a later analysis of TCR beta sequences. It associated 15,000 to 20,000 of them with specific HLA alleles at a false discovery rate of 0.05. Data from an earlier analysis indicated that most TCR beta V segments were productive either about 87% or about 30% of the time.

Germline V gene sequence: CDR1 SGHRS, CDR2 YFSETQ. V was clipped by 2 bases and J by 2 bases; unmatched bases: 5. The CDR3 is made up of 15 amino acids. This receptor was obtained from a man in his forties in good health and CMV-seropositive. The sequencing input was PBMCs. The J gene is TRBJ2-7, the V gene TRBV5-1, with TRBD1 matching over 9 bases. In nucleotides, the CDR3 is TGCGCCAGCAGCTTATGGACAGGGGACCCCTACGAGCAGTACTTC. The encoded protein is CASSLWTGDPYEQYF.